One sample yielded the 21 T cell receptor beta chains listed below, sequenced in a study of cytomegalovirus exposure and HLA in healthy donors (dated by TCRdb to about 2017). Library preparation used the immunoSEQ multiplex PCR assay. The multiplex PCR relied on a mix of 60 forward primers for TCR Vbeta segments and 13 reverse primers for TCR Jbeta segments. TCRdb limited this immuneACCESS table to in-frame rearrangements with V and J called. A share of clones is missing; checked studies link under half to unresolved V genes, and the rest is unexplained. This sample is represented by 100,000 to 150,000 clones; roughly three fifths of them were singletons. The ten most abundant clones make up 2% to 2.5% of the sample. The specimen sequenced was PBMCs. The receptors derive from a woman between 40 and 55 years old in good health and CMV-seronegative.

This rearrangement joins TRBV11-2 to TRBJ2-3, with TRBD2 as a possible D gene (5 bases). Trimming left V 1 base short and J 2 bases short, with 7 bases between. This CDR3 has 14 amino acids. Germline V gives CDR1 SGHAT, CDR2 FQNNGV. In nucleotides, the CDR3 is TGTGCCAGCAGCTTAGGAGGGTCCACAGATACGCAGTATTTT. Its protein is CASSLGGSTDTQYF.

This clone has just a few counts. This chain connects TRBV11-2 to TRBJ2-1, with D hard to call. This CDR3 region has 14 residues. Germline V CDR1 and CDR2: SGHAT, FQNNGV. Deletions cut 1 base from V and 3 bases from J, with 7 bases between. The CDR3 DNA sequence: TGTGCCAGCAGCTTAGCCCACGGCTACAATGAGCAGTTCTTC. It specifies CASSLAHGYNEQFF.

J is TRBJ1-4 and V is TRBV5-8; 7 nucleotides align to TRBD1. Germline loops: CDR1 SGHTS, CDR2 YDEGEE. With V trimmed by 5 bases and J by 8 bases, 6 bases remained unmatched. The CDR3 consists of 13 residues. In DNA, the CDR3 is TGTGCCAGCAGGGGGACAGTCCAGGAAAAACTGTTTTTT. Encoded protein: CASRGTVQEKLFF.

CDR3 sequence: CASSPPSGGADTQYF. CDR3 in DNA: TGTGCCAGCAGCCCCCCTTCGGGCGGGGCAGATACGCAGTATTTT. The rearrangement joins TRBV7-2 to TRBJ2-3; TRBD2 might be the D (6 bases). The V and J ends lost 5 bases and 4 bases respectively, with 16 bases between them. Germline V CDR1 and CDR2: SGHTA, FQGNSA. The CDR3 extends over 15 amino acids. The whole variable domain, remainder taken from reference TRBV7-2 and TRBJ2-3, is GAGVSQSPSNKVTEKGKDVELRCDPISGHTALYWYRQSLGQGLEFLIYFQGNSAPDKSGLPSDRFSAERTGGSVSTLTIQRTQQEDSAVYLCASSPPSGGADTQYFGPGTRLTVL.

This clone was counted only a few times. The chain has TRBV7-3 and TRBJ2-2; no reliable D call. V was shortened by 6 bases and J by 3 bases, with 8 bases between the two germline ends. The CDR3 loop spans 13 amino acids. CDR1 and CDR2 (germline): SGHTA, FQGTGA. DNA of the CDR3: TGTGCCAGCAGTAAGATAGACACCGGGGAGCTGTTTTTT. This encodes CASSKIDTGELFF. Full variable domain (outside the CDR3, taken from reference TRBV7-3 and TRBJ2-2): GAGVSQTPSNKVTEKGKYVELRCDPISGHTALYWYRQSLGQGPEFLIYFQGTGAADDSGLPNDRFFAVRPEGSVSTLKIQRTERGDSAVYLCASSKIDTGELFFGEGSRLTVL.

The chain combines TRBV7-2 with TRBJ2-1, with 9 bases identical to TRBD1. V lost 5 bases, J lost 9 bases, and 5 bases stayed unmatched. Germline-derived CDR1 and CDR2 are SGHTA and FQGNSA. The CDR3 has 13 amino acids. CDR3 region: CASSGTGISEQFF. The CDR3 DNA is TGTGCCAGCAGCGGGACAGGGATTAGTGAGCAGTTCTTC.

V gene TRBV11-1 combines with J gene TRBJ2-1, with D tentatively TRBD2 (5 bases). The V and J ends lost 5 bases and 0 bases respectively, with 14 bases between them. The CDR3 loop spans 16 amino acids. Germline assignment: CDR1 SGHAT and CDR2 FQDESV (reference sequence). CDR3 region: CASSQGSGNSYNEQFF. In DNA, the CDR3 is TGTGCCAGCAGCCAAGGATCGGGAAACTCCTACAATGAGCAGTTCTTC.

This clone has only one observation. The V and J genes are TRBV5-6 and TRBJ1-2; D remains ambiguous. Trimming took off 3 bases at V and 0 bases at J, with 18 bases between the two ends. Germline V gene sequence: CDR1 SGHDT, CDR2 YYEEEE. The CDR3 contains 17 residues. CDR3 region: CASSSEERRAPNYGYTF. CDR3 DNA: TGTGCCAGCAGCTCGGAGGAGAGACGGGCTCCTAACTATGGCTACACCTTC. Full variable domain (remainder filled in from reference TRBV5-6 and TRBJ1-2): DAGVTQSPTHLIKTRGQQVTLRCSPKSGHDTVSWYQQALGQGPQFIFQYYEEEERQRGNFPDRFSGHQFPNYSSELNVNALLLGDSALYLCASSSEERRAPNYGYTFGSGTRLTVV.

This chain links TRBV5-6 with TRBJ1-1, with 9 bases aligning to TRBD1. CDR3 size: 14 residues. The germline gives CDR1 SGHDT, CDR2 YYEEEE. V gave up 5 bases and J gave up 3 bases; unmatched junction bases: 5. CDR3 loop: CASSYRQGDTEAFF. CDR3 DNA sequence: TGTGCCAGCAGTTACCGACAGGGGGACACTGAAGCTTTCTTT.

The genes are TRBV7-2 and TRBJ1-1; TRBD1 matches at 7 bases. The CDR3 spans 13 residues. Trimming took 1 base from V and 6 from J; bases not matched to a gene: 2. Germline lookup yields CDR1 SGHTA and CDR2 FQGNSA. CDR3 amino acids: CASSLVQGAEAFF. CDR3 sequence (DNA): TGTGCCAGCAGCTTAGTCCAGGGGGCTGAAGCTTTCTTT.

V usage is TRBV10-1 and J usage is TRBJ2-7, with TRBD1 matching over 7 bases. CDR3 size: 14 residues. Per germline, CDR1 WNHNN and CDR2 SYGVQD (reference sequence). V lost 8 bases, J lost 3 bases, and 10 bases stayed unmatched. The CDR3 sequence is CASPKDRPFYEQYF. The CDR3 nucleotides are TGCGCCAGCCCTAAGGACAGGCCCTTCTACGAGCAGTACTTC.

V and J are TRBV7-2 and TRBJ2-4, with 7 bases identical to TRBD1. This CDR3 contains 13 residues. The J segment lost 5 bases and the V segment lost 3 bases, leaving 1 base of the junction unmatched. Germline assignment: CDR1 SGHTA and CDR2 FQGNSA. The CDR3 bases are TGTGCCAGCAGCTTTGACAGGGAAAACATTCAGTACTTC. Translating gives CASSFDRENIQYF. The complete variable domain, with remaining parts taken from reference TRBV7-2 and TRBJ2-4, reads GAGVSQSPSNKVTEKGKDVELRCDPISGHTALYWYRQSLGQGLEFLIYFQGNSAPDKSGLPSDRFSAERTGGSVSTLTIQRTQQEDSAVYLCASSFDRENIQYFGAGTRLSVL.

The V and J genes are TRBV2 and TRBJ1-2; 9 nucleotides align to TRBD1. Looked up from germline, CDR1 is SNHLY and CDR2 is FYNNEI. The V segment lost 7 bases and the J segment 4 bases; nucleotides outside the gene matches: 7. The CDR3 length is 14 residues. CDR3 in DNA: TGTGCCAGCACACCGGACAGGGGATCCTATGGCTACACCTTC. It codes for CASTPDRGSYGYTF. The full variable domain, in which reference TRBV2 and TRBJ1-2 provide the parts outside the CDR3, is EPEVTQTPSHQVTQMGQEVILRCVPISNHLYFYWYRQILGQKVEFLVSFYNNEISEKSEIFDDQFSVERPDGSNFTLKIRSTKLEDSAMYFCASTPDRGSYGYTFGSGTRLTVV.

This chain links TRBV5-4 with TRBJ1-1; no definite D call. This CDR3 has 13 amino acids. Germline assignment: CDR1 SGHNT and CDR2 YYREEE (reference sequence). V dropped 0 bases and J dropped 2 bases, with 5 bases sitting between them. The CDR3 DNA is TGTGCCAGCAGCTTGGTTTCTAACACTGAAGCTTTCTTT. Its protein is CASSLVSNTEAFF.

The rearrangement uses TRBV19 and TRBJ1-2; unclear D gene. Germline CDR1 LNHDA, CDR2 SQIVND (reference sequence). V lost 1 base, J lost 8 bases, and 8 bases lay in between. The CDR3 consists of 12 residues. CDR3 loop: CASSIGGGGYTF. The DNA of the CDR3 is TGTGCCAGTAGTATAGGTGGAGGGGGCTACACCTTC.

The CDR3 sequence is CASSSSGGGEQYF. CDR3 DNA sequence: TGTGCCAGTAGTTCAAGCGGGGGGGGCGAGCAGTACTTC. The chain carries TRBV19 and TRBJ2-7, with TRBD2 identical over 10 bases. The CDR3 is made up of 13 amino acids. Trimming at V came to 5 bases and at J to 6 bases, leaving 4 bases not matched to a gene. Germline V gene lookup returns CDR1 LNHDA and CDR2 SQIVND (reference sequence). The complete variable domain, with remaining parts taken from reference TRBV19 and TRBJ2-7, reads DGGITQSPKYLFRKEGQNVTLSCEQNLNHDAMYWYRQDPGQGLRLIYYSQIVNDFQKGDIAEGYSVSREKKESFPLTVTSAQKNPTAFYLCASSSSGGGEQYFGPGTRLTVT.

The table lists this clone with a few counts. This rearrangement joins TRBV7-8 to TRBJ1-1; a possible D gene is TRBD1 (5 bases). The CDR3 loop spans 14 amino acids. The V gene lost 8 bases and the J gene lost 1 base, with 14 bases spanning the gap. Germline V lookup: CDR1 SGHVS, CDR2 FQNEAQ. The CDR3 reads CASEVQGRNTEAFF. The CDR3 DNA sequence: TGTGCCAGCGAGGTTCAGGGTCGGAACACTGAAGCTTTCTTT.

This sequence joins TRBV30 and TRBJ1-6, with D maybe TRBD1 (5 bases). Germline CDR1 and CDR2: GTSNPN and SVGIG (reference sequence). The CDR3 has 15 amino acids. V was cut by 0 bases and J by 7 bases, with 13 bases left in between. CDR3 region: CAWSVDRGGNSPLHF. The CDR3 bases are TGTGCCTGGAGTGTAGATAGGGGAGGAAATTCACCCCTCCACTTT.

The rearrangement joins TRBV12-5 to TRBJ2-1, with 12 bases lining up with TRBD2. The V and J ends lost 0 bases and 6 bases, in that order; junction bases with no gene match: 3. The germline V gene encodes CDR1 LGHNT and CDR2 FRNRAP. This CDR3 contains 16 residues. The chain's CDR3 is CASGLVTSGGPNEQFF. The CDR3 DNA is TGTGCTAGTGGTTTGGTAACTAGCGGGGGGCCCAATGAGCAGTTCTTC.

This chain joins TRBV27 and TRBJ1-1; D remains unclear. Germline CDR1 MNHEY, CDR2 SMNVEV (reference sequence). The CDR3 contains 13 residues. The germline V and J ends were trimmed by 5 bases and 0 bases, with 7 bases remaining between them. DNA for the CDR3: TGTGCCAGCAGTGTTCAGATGAACACTGAAGCTTTCTTT. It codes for CASSVQMNTEAFF.

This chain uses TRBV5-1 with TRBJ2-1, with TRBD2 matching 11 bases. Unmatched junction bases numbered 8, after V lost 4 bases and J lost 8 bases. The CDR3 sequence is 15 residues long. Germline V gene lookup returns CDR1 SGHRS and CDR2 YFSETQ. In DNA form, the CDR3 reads TGCGCCAGCAGCCGGTGGGAGGGACTAGCGGATGAGCAGTTCTTC. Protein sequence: CASSRWEGLADEQFF. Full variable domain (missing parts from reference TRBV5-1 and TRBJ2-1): KAGVTQTPRYLIKTRGQQVTLSCSPISGHRSVSWYQQTPGQGLQFLFEYFSETQRNKGNFPGRFSGRQFSNSRSEMNVSTLELGDSALYLCASSRWEGLADEQFFGPGTRLTVL.